This TCR beta chain was identified during a study of cytomegalovirus exposure and HLA in healthy donors. The J segment lost 10 bases and the V segment lost 4 bases, leaving 6 bases of the junction unmatched. CDR1 MNHEY and CDR2 SVGAGI come from the germline V gene. The CDR3 is made up of 13 amino acids. Concerning this clone: Antigen unknown.

The PCR was carried out with 60 Vbeta primers and 13 Jbeta primers. Clones were sequenced by immunoSEQ multiplex PCR, and TCRdb holds only the in-frame ones, with some missing. The table includes about 150,000 clones, over 75% detected once. General study findings and limits: Most CMV-associated TCR beta chains were later found to appear HLA-restricted. Trimming of TCR beta V- and J-genes showed a link, identified in a later analysis, to a missense DCLRE1C variant. HLA alleles were associated with fewer than 20,000 TCR beta sequences in a later analysis at 0.05 false discovery rate.

This TCR was recovered from a woman aged 30 to 39 in good health and CMV-seronegative. Material for sequencing was PBMCs. The V call is TRBV6-5, the J call TRBJ1-2; 10 nucleotides align to TRBD1. CDR3 bases: TGTGCCAGCAGTTTAAAGGGACAGGGGATCTACACCTTC. Translating it yields CASSLKGQGIYTF.